The 17 T cell receptor beta chains reported below all come from one sample, sequenced in a study of Ad26.COV2.S vaccination and SARS-CoV-2 variants. The treatment is: about 20 received Ad26.COV2.S at low or high dose, single or two shots; about 5 received placebo; per-sample allocation not given. Following the first vaccine or placebo injection, samples were taken on day 63. TCRdb's table, derived via immunoSEQ multiplex PCR, lists solely in-frame clones and lacks some. Here the sample spans fewer than 900,000 clones, about 89% being singletons. Specimen: peripheral blood, collected in a trial of Ad26.COV2.S vaccine versus placebo. These receptors were taken from a person between 18 and 65 years old who received the Ad26.COV2.S COVID-19 vaccine or a placebo.

This clone was recorded only once. The V and J genes are TRBV29-1 and TRBJ2-2, with no clear D. Trimming cost V 3 bases and J 2 bases, with 7 bases left between them. The germline V gene has CDR1 SQVTM and CDR2 ANQGSEA. The length of the CDR3 is 13 residues. The CDR3 bases are TGCAGCGTTGACCCCAATAACACCGGGGAGCTGTTTTTT. Amino acid sequence: CSVDPNNTGELFF.

The chain has TRBV15 and TRBJ2-1, with D unresolved. The CDR3 extends over 16 amino acids. In germline, CDR1 is LNHNV, CDR2 YYDKDF (reference sequence). Trimming removed 0 bases from V and 4 bases from J, with 13 bases in between. CDR3 in amino acids: CATSREKGSWYNEQFF. CDR3 nucleotides: TGTGCCACCAGCAGAGAAAAGGGCAGCTGGTACAATGAGCAGTTCTTC.

In its sample, this clone was seen a few times. The V and J genes are TRBV7-9 and TRBJ1-3, with a tentative D call TRBD1 (5 bases). CDR1 is SEHNR and CDR2 is FQNEAQ in the germline V gene (reference sequence). The CDR3 is made up of 18 amino acids. The V end was cut by 4 bases, the J end by 2 bases, with 21 bases between. CDR3 nucleotide sequence: TGTGCCAGCAGCTCCCACCTCACTGGGGGAAAGGCTGGAAACACCATATATTTT. The encoded protein is CASSSHLTGGKAGNTIYF.

V gene TRBV27 combines with J gene TRBJ2-7; TRBD1 matches 11 bases. Germline CDR1 MNHEY, CDR2 SMNVEV (reference sequence). There are 16 residues in the CDR3. Trimming took 5 bases from V and 5 from J; bases not matched to a gene: 11. CDR3 in amino acids: CASSDWTGGKGHEQYF. The DNA for the CDR3 is TGTGCCAGCAGTGACTGGACAGGGGGCAAGGGGCACGAGCAGTACTTC.

The CDR3: CATSERGTGGKNEQFF. The DNA of the CDR3 is TGTGCCACCAGTGAGAGAGGGACAGGGGGCAAGAATGAGCAGTTCTTC. V and J are TRBV24-1 and TRBJ2-1; TRBD1 aligns across 12 bases. The CDR3 covers 16 residues. From germline, CDR1 is KGHDR and CDR2 SFDVKD. V was clipped by 4 bases and J by 7 bases; unmatched bases: 7.

The rearrangement uses TRBV7-3 and TRBJ2-1, with TRBD1 identical over 11 bases. V was clipped by 5 bases and J by 8 bases; unmatched bases: 11. Per the germline V gene, CDR1 is SGHTA and CDR2 is FQGTGA. The CDR3 covers 16 residues. The CDR3 sequence: CASSLGTGGGVDEQFF. The CDR3 coding sequence is TGTGCCAGCAGCCTAGGGACAGGGGGTGGGGTAGATGAGCAGTTCTTC.

The CDR3 reads CASSLSAGPYYGYTF. CDR3 in DNA: TGTGCCAGCAGCTTAAGCGCAGGCCCCTACTATGGCTACACCTTC. V usage is TRBV7-2 and J usage is TRBJ1-2, with unresolved D. Germline-derived CDR1 and CDR2 are SGHTA and FQGNSA. The CDR3 covers 15 residues. Trimming shortened V by 2 bases and J by 3 bases, and 13 bases separated the two germline ends.

The chain has TRBV12-3 or TRBV12-4 and TRBJ2-1, with a weak D call TRBD2 (6 bases). Trimming left V 11 bases short and J 4 bases short, with 15 bases between. The CDR3 has 13 residues. The CDR3 DNA reads as TGTGCCTCACGGAGGGCGGATTACAATGAGCAGTTCTTC. It yields the protein CASRRADYNEQFF.

This chain links TRBV29-1 with TRBJ2-3; TRBD1 might be the D (6 bases). Germline V gives CDR1 SQVTM, CDR2 ANQGSEA. This CDR3 spans 13 amino acids. V shed 3 bases and J shed 0 bases, with 7 bases lying between them. The CDR3 protein is CSVDTGSTDTQYF. Here the CDR3 DNA reads TGCAGCGTTGATACAGGGAGCACAGATACGCAGTATTTT.

V usage is TRBV10-3 and J usage is TRBJ2-5; the D is unclear. Deletions cut 6 bases from V and 5 bases from J, with 7 bases between. CDR3 length: 11 residues. CDR1 and CDR2 (germline): ENHRY, SYGVKD. The CDR3 spells CAISRGETQYF. CDR3 DNA: TGTGCCATCAGCCGCGGTGAGACCCAGTACTTC.

The CDR3 nucleotides read TGTGCCAGCAGCTTAGGTAGGGCAGGGTGGTTTAATGAGCAGTTCTTC. Amino acids: CASSLGRAGWFNEQFF. The chain combines TRBV7-2 with TRBJ2-1; D is perhaps TRBD1 (5 bases). This CDR3 region has 16 residues. V was shortened by 1 base and J by 7 bases, with 17 bases between the two germline ends. From germline, CDR1 is SGHTA and CDR2 FQGNSA. Full variable domain (remainder filled in from reference TRBV7-2 and TRBJ2-1): GAGVSQSPSNKVTEKGKDVELRCDPISGHTALYWYRQSLGQGLEFLIYFQGNSAPDKSGLPSDRFSAERTGGSVSTLTIQRTQQEDSAVYLCASSLGRAGWFNEQFFGPGTRLTVL.

The chain uses TRBV12-5 and TRBJ2-5; 7 bases are shared with TRBD2. This CDR3 has 13 residues. The V and J ends lost 7 bases and 5 bases, in that order; junction bases with no gene match: 7. Germline V CDR1 and CDR2: LGHNT, FRNRAP. CDR3 loop: CASAPDGGETQYF. CDR3 coding DNA: TGTGCTAGTGCACCGGACGGGGGGGAGACCCAGTACTTC.

V and J are TRBV30 and TRBJ2-5, with unresolved D. CDR3 length equals 16 residues. CDR1 is GTSNPN, CDR2 SVGIG, per germline (reference sequence). Trimming removed 0 bases from V and 5 bases from J, with 19 bases in between. In nucleotides, the CDR3 is TGTGCCTGGAGTGTACGGTGGATGGGTAGGTCGGAGACCCAGTACTTC. This codes for CAWSVRWMGRSETQYF. Looking up the rest from reference TRBV30 and TRBJ2-5 gives the full variable domain: SQTIHQWPATLVQPVGSPLSLECTVEGTSNPNLYWYRQAAGRGLQLLFYSVGIGQISSEVPQNLSASRPQDRQFILSSKKLLLSDSGFYLCAWSVRWMGRSETQYFGPGTRLLVL.

The chain is built from TRBV7-2 and TRBJ1-4; D gene unclear. V lost 2 bases and J 8 bases, leaving 15 bases between the germline ends. The CDR3 extends over 15 amino acids. The germline V gene has CDR1 SGHTA and CDR2 FQGNSA. CDR3 in DNA: TGTGCCAGCAGCTTACAGGTCGGCCTCGAGGAAAAACTGTTTTTT. This gives the protein CASSLQVGLEEKLFF.

The chain combines TRBV7-2 with TRBJ1-2; 11 bases fit TRBD1. Looked up from germline, CDR1 is SGHTA and CDR2 is FQGNSA. The CDR3 is 15 residues long. The J segment lost 3 bases and the V segment lost 5 bases, leaving 5 bases of the junction unmatched. CDR3 in amino acids: CASSARTGGDYGYTF. The CDR3 nucleotides are TGTGCCAGCAGCGCCCGGACAGGGGGCGACTATGGCTACACCTTC. The complete variable domain, with remaining parts taken from reference TRBV7-2 and TRBJ1-2, reads GAGVSQSPSNKVTEKGKDVELRCDPISGHTALYWYRQSLGQGLEFLIYFQGNSAPDKSGLPSDRFSAERTGGSVSTLTIQRTQQEDSAVYLCASSARTGGDYGYTFGSGTRLTVV.

The J gene is TRBJ2-7, the V gene TRBV12-3 or TRBV12-4; D is uncertain. This CDR3 has 11 amino acids. V was cut by 9 bases and J by 5 bases, with 11 bases left in between. CDR3 region: CASKTRNEQYF. DNA for the CDR3: TGTGCCAGTAAGACTCGCAACGAGCAGTACTTC.

The chain couples TRBV6-2 or TRBV6-3 to TRBJ1-5; D gene unclear. Trimming pared 6 bases from V and 3 bases from J, leaving 6 bases between. Germline CDR1 and CDR2: MNHEY and SVGEGT. This CDR3 is built from 12 residues. CDR3 loop: CASSPPNQPQHF. Here the CDR3 DNA reads TGTGCCAGCAGCCCCCCCAATCAGCCCCAGCATTTT.